Presented here are 31 T cell receptor beta chains from one specimen sequenced in a study of siplizumab effects on memory and regulatory T cells. Only in-frame clones appear in the TCRdb table, and some are missing; sequencing was by immunoSEQ multiplex PCR. Of more than 95,000 clones listed, over 90% are singletons. The sample was Tregs sorted from blood. Receptors were obtained from a human donor in good health.

The chain joins TRBV5-1 to TRBJ2-7; D may be TRBD1 (5 bases). Trimming removed 0 bases from V and 2 bases from J, with 9 bases in between. Germline CDR1 and CDR2: SGHRS and YFSETQ. The length of the CDR3 is 14 residues. CDR3 amino acids: CASSLGAQAYEQYF. The CDR3 region has the DNA TGCGCCAGCAGCTTGGGGGCACAGGCCTACGAGCAGTACTTC.

This chain uses TRBV6-6 with TRBJ2-3; TRBD2 matches 8 bases. Trimming removed 6 bases from V and 4 bases from J; junction bases left unmatched: 9. Germline CDR1 reads MNHNY; CDR2 reads SVGAGI (reference sequence). The CDR3 is made up of 15 amino acids. In nucleotides, the CDR3 is TGTGCCAGCAGCCGAAGCGGGGGCTCAGCAGATACGCAGTATTTT. Translated: CASSRSGGSADTQYF.

This clone was counted a few times. The rearrangement links TRBV7-2 to TRBJ2-7; 9 bases match TRBD1. Per germline, CDR1 SGHTA and CDR2 FQGNSA. The V segment lost 3 bases and the J segment 2 bases; nucleotides outside the gene matches: 8. The CDR3 is 16 amino acids. Here the CDR3 DNA reads TGTGCCAGCAGCTTGGGGACAGGGACAATCCCCTACGAGCAGTACTTC. It specifies CASSLGTGTIPYEQYF.

Only one count was recorded for this clone. The chain links TRBV5-1 to TRBJ2-1; 15 bases map to TRBD2. Per the germline V gene, CDR1 is SGHRS and CDR2 is YFSETQ. V lost 4 bases to trimming and J lost 4 bases; unmatched junction nucleotides: 3. The CDR3 totals 16 residues. The CDR3: CASSIGTSGGYNEQFF. The CDR3, as DNA: TGCGCCAGCAGCATTGGGACTAGCGGGGGGTACAATGAGCAGTTCTTC.

The V gene is TRBV2, the J gene TRBJ2-1, with 7 bases that match TRBD1. Per germline, CDR1 SNHLY and CDR2 FYNNEI. The J segment lost 4 bases and the V segment lost 7 bases, leaving 10 bases of the junction unmatched. CDR3 length: 15 residues. The CDR3 DNA reads TGTGCCAGCATATACGGGACAGTGACATACAATGAGCAGTTCTTC. Translation gives CASIYGTVTYNEQFF.

A few counts support this clone. CDR3 coding DNA: TGTGCCTGGAGTGTGAGACAGAATCAGCCCCAGCATTTT. Translation gives CAWSVRQNQPQHF. V gene TRBV30 combines with J gene TRBJ1-5; TRBD1 might be the D (5 bases). The germline gives CDR1 GTSNPN, CDR2 SVGIG (reference sequence). V lost 0 bases and J 4 bases, leaving 7 bases between the germline ends. The CDR3 extends over 13 amino acids.

CDR3 nucleotides: TGCGCCAGCGGGAGGGCCTCGGGCGTCTATGGCTACACCTTC. Amino acids: CASGRASGVYGYTF. This chain links TRBV10-2 with TRBJ1-2; D gene unclear. The CDR3 is made up of 14 amino acids. V was clipped by 8 bases and J by 4 bases, with 17 bases between them. Germline V lookup: CDR1 WSHSY, CDR2 SAAADI.

This clone occurred a few times. The V and J genes are TRBV7-2 and TRBJ1-1, with D perhaps TRBD1 (6 bases). The CDR3 contains 14 residues. The V gene lost 4 bases and the J gene lost 5 bases, with 14 bases spanning the gap. Germline-derived CDR1 and CDR2 are SGHTA and FQGNSA. In nucleotides, the CDR3 is TGTGCCAGCAGCTCACAGGGAAGTGATACTGAAGCTTTCTTT. Translated, it gives CASSSQGSDTEAFF. Combining the CDR3 with reference TRBV7-2 and TRBJ1-1 gives the whole variable domain GAGVSQSPSNKVTEKGKDVELRCDPISGHTALYWYRQSLGQGLEFLIYFQGNSAPDKSGLPSDRFSAERTGGSVSTLTIQRTQQEDSAVYLCASSSQGSDTEAFFGQGTRLTVV.

The rearrangement uses TRBV7-3 and TRBJ2-3; D possibly corresponds to TRBD2 (6 bases). V was clipped by 4 bases and J by 4 bases, with 15 bases between them. Per the germline V gene, CDR1 is SGHTA and CDR2 is FQGTGA. The CDR3 has 15 amino acids. The CDR3 here is CASSSSSGGADTQYF. The CDR3 DNA reads as TGTGCCAGCAGCTCCAGTAGCGGAGGGGCAGATACGCAGTATTTT.

The chain has TRBV10-3 and TRBJ2-1; 14 bases fit TRBD2. The germline gives CDR1 ENHRY, CDR2 SYGVKD. The V segment lost 0 bases and the J segment 8 bases; nucleotides outside the gene matches: 3. The CDR3 length is 16 residues. CDR3 protein: CAISESGTSGSYEQFF. Written as DNA, the CDR3 is TGTGCCATCAGTGAGTCCGGGACTAGCGGGAGTTATGAGCAGTTCTTC.

J is TRBJ2-1 and V is TRBV7-3; 10 bases agree with TRBD2. V dropped 5 bases and J dropped 6; count of bases not matched to a gene: 7. Germline V gene sequence: CDR1 SGHTA, CDR2 FQGTGA. This CDR3 has 15 residues. CDR3 in amino acids: CASSTSGAVSNEQFF. The DNA for the CDR3 is TGTGCCAGCAGCACTAGCGGGGCCGTCTCCAATGAGCAGTTCTTC.

This clone appeared a few times. This chain uses TRBV4-1 with TRBJ1-1; D is ambiguous. Germline lookup yields CDR1 MGHRA and CDR2 YSYEKL. The CDR3 totals 16 residues. V was pared by 0 bases and J by 4 bases, with 15 bases between. The CDR3 coding sequence is TGCGCCAGCAGCCAAGATAGAGGCCGAGCAGGCACTGAAGCTTTCTTT. This translates into CASSQDRGRAGTEAFF.

The rearrangement uses TRBV19 and TRBJ2-7; D is possibly TRBD1 (6 bases). With 11 bases removed from V and 2 bases from J, the gap between germline ends came to 16 bases. In germline, CDR1 is LNHDA, CDR2 SQIVND (reference sequence). This CDR3 is 13 amino acids long. DNA for the CDR3: TGTGCCTCCTGGACAGCCGAGACCTACGAGCAGTACTTC. Protein: CASWTAETYEQYF.

The gene calls are TRBV29-1 and TRBJ1-2; perhaps TRBD1 as D (5 bases). The CDR3 covers 13 residues. CDR1 is SQVTM, CDR2 ANQGSEA, per germline. The V end was cut by 6 bases, the J end by 4 bases, with 15 bases between. The CDR3 loop reads CSVGQGLPYGYTF. CDR3 nucleotide sequence: TGCAGCGTCGGCCAGGGCCTCCCCTATGGCTACACCTTC.

V usage is TRBV4-3 and J usage is TRBJ2-5; TRBD2 is a possible D gene (6 bases). Germline V gives CDR1 LGHNA, CDR2 YSLEER. Trimming took off 0 bases at V and 5 bases at J, with 22 bases between the two ends. This CDR3 is built from 18 residues. CDR3 sequence (DNA): TGCGCCAGCAGCCAAGATTTCCCCTCCGGGTCCCGGGGGGAGACCCAGTACTTC. It encodes CASSQDFPSGSRGETQYF.

This clone was observed once. This chain connects TRBV7-9 to TRBJ1-2, with D possibly TRBD1 on 6 matching bases. The germline CDR1 and CDR2 sequences are SEHNR and FQNEAQ (reference sequence). The CDR3 spans 14 residues. V was trimmed by 3 bases and J by 5 bases, leaving 13 bases between them. This CDR3 reads CASSFAGANYGYTF. As DNA, the CDR3 is TGTGCCAGCAGCTTCGCGGGGGCCAATTATGGCTACACCTTC.

As regards this clone: Other DNA sequences in this sample translate to the same CDR3. The chain carries TRBV6-6 and TRBJ2-7; 8 bases agree with TRBD1. Germline CDR1 reads MNHNY; CDR2 reads SVGAGI (reference sequence). V gave up 6 bases and J gave up 7 bases; unmatched junction bases: 5. The CDR3 spans 12 residues. The CDR3 region is CASRQGVYEQYF. CDR3 DNA sequence: TGTGCCAGCAGACAGGGGGTCTATGAGCAGTACTTC.

The V gene is TRBV18, the J gene TRBJ1-3, with no clear D. The length of the CDR3 is 15 residues. Germline CDR1 is KGHSH and CDR2 is LQKENI. V was pared by 2 bases and J by 0 bases, with 8 bases between. DNA for the CDR3: TGTGCCAGCTCACCAACGGGGAACTCTGGAAACACCATATATTTT. This gives the protein CASSPTGNSGNTIYF.

The V gene is TRBV11-2, the J gene TRBJ2-7; no reliable D call. This CDR3 comprises 12 residues. Germline CDR1 is SGHAT and CDR2 is FQNNGV. Deletions cut 0 bases from V and 5 bases from J, with 5 bases between. The CDR3 is CASSLDVHEQYF. Here the CDR3 DNA reads TGTGCCAGCAGCTTAGATGTACACGAGCAGTACTTC.

This clone occurred once. The V call is TRBV5-4, the J call TRBJ1-4, with D hard to call. Trimming left V 0 bases short and J 5 bases short, with 5 bases between. Germline V gives CDR1 SGHNT, CDR2 YYREEE (reference sequence). This CDR3 is built from 13 residues. CDR3 region: CASSLGRNEKLFF. CDR3 DNA: TGTGCCAGCAGCTTGGGGCGGAATGAAAAACTGTTTTTT.

The CDR3 DNA reads as TGTGCCATCAGTGAGTCTAGGGGGAGCGATAATTCACCCCTCCACTTT. Translation: CAISESRGSDNSPLHF. The genes are TRBV10-3 and TRBJ1-6; TRBD1 is a possible D gene (6 bases). Deletions cut 0 bases from V and 5 bases from J, with 11 bases between. Germline CDR1 and CDR2: ENHRY and SYGVKD. The CDR3 runs to 16 residues.

The gene calls are TRBV29-1 and TRBJ2-3, with 8 bases that match TRBD2. This CDR3 contains 13 residues. Germline CDR1 reads SQVTM; CDR2 reads ANQGSEA. With V trimmed by 3 bases and J by 6 bases, 5 bases remained unmatched. The CDR3 region is CSVDTSGSDTQYF. In nucleotides, the CDR3 is TGCAGCGTTGATACTAGCGGATCGGATACGCAGTATTTT.

This chain connects TRBV19 to TRBJ2-2; D call uncertain. Germline CDR1 and CDR2: LNHDA and SQIVND (reference sequence). The V end was cut by 4 bases, the J end by 5 bases, with 8 bases between. The CDR3 has 13 residues. The CDR3 spells CASSTAVTGELFF. The CDR3 coding sequence is TGTGCCAGTAGTACGGCCGTAACCGGGGAGCTGTTTTTT.

The chain has TRBV5-1 and TRBJ1-1; D is uncertain. V was trimmed by 0 bases and J by 5 bases, leaving 5 bases between them. Germline-derived CDR1 and CDR2 are SGHRS and YFSETQ. CDR3 length: 12 amino acids. CDR3 sequence (DNA): TGCGCCAGCAGCTTGGGATATACTGAAGCTTTCTTT. Residues: CASSLGYTEAFF.

The chain combines TRBV6-5 with TRBJ2-5; possible D gene TRBD2, 5 bases. This CDR3 contains 13 residues. Trimming removed 9 bases at V and 5 bases at J, with 16 bases between. The germline V gene encodes CDR1 MNHEY and CDR2 SVGAGI. CDR3 DNA sequence: TGTGCCAGTGTCGGAGCGGCTCGGGAGACCCAGTACTTC. Protein sequence: CASVGAARETQYF.

The chain is built from TRBV7-8 and TRBJ1-1; weak D call: TRBD1 (5 bases). Germline values: CDR1 SGHVS, CDR2 FQNEAQ. This CDR3 has 14 amino acids. Between the trimmed V and J ends, which lost 5 bases and 1 base, there was a span of 11 bases. Here the CDR3 DNA reads TGTGCCAGCAGCCCCGGTAGGGGGAACACTGAAGCTTTCTTT. Protein sequence: CASSPGRGNTEAFF.

The J gene is TRBJ1-5, the V gene TRBV29-1, with TRBD1 matching over 7 bases. V shed 7 bases and J 3 bases; nucleotides not matched to a gene: 3. Per germline, CDR1 SQVTM and CDR2 ANQGSEA. This CDR3 has 12 amino acids. The DNA for the CDR3 is TGCAGCGCGGGACAGCTCAATCAGCCCCAGCATTTT. It translates to CSAGQLNQPQHF.

The CDR3 sequence: CASSEETALNTEAFF. CDR3 nucleotide sequence: TGTGCCAGCAGCGAAGAGACAGCCCTGAACACTGAAGCTTTCTTT. The rearrangement uses TRBV21-1 and TRBJ1-1; no DNA check was done on the table's D call, TRBD1. TRBV21-1 is shown as a pseudogene. The CDR3 is made up of 15 amino acids.

The V and J genes are TRBV14 and TRBJ2-7; D is possibly TRBD1 (5 bases). The germline CDR1 and CDR2 sequences are SGHDN and FVKESK. The CDR3 consists of 11 residues. Trimming cost V 1 base and J 11 bases, with 9 bases left between them. This CDR3 is CASSQVGREYF. CDR3 DNA sequence: TGTGCCAGCAGCCAAGTTGGCAGGGAGTACTTC.

This chain connects TRBV12-5 to TRBJ2-7, with 14 nucleotides matching TRBD2. The CDR3 extends over 19 amino acids. Unmatched junction bases numbered 15, after V lost 1 base and J lost 7 bases. Germline V gene data show CDR1 as LGHNT and CDR2 as FRNRAP. CDR3 sequence reads: CASGLATGTSGSLGWEQYF. CDR3 DNA sequence: TGTGCTAGTGGTTTGGCCACCGGGACTAGCGGGAGCCTGGGGTGGGAGCAGTACTTC. The variable domain in full, completed from reference TRBV12-5 and TRBJ2-7, reads DARVTQTPRHKVTEMGQEVTMRCQPILGHNTVFWYRQTMMQGLELLAYFRNRAPLDDSGMPKDRFSAEMPDATLATLKIQPSEPRDSAVYFCASGLATGTSGSLGWEQYFGPGTRLTVT.

CDR3: CASSQTGGTDGYTF. The CDR3 DNA follows: TGTGCCAGTAGTCAGACTGGGGGGACGGATGGCTACACCTTC. The chain is built from TRBV19 and TRBJ1-2; perhaps TRBD1 as D (5 bases). The germline gives CDR1 LNHDA, CDR2 SQIVND (reference sequence). CDR3 size: 14 residues. Trimming removed 5 bases from V and 6 bases from J, with 16 bases in between.